This TCR beta chain was observed in a study of STAT3 mutations in large granular lymphocyte leukemia. Generated by immunoSEQ multiplex PCR, the TCRdb table keeps only in-frame clones and is missing some. The sample consists of around 29,000 clones, about 90% of them appearing once. With regard to this clone: Its antigen is unknown.

Regarding the study as a whole: Every T-cell large granular lymphocyte leukemia patient had at least one immunodominant TCR beta clonotype.

Trimming took 4 bases from V and 5 from J, leaving 12 bases between them. CDR1 and CDR2 from the germline V gene are SGHRS and YFSETQ. CDR3 length: 13 residues. The specimen was peripheral blood mononuclear cells. The chain employs TRBV5-1 and TRBJ1-1, with D uncertain. The clonotype comes from a man aged 55-75 years with T-cell large granular lymphocyte leukemia. Some clones in this sample may be carry-over from other donors' samples. In nucleotides, the CDR3 is TGCGCCAGCAGCCTAAACGGGGAAACTGAAGCTTTCTTT. Protein sequence: CASSLNGETEAFF.